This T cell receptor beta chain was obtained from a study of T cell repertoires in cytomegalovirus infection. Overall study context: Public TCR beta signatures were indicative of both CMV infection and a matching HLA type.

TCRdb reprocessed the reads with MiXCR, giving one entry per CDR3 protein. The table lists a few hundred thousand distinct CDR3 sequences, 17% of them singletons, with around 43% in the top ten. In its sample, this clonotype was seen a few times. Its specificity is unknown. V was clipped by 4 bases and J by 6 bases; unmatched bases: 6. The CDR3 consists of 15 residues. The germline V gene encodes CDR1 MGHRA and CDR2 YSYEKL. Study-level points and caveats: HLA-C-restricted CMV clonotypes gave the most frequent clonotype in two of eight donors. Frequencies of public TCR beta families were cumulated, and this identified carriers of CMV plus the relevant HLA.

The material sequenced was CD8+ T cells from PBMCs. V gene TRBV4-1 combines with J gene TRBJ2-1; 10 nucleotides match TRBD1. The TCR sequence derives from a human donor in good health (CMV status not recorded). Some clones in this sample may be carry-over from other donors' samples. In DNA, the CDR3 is TGCGCCAGCAGCCCCCGACAGGGGGCAAGCAATGAGCAGTTCTTC. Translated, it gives CASSPRQGASNEQFF.